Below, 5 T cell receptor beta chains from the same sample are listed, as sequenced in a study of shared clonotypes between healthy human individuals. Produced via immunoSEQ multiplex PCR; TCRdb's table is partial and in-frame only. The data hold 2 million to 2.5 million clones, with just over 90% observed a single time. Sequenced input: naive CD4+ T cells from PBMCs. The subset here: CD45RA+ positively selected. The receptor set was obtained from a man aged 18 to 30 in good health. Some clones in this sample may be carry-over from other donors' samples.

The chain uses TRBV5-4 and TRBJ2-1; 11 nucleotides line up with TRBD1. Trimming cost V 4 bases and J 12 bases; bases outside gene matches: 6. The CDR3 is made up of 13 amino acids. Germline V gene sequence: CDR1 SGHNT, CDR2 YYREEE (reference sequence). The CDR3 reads CASSGQGAMRQFF. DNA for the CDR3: TGTGCCAGCAGCGGACAGGGGGCTATGAGGCAGTTCTTC.

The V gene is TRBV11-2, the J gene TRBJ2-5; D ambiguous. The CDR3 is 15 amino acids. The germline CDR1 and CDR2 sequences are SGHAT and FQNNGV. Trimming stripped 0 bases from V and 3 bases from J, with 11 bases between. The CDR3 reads CASSLDQATKETQYF. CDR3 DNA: TGTGCCAGCAGCTTAGATCAGGCTACAAAAGAGACCCAGTACTTC.

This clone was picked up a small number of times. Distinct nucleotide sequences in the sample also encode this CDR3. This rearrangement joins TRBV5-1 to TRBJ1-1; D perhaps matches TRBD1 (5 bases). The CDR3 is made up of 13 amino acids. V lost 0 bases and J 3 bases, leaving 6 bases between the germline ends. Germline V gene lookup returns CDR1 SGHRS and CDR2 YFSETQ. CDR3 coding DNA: TGCGCCAGCAGCTTGGGACAGCACACTGAAGCTTTCTTT. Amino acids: CASSLGQHTEAFF.

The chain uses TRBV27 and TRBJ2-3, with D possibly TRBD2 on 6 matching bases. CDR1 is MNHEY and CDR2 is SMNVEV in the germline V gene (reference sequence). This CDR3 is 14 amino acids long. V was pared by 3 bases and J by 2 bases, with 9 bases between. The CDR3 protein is CASSLRDPTDTQYF. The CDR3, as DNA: TGTGCCAGCAGTTTGCGGGACCCCACAGATACGCAGTATTTT.

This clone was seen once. The CDR3 loop reads CASSQDREYNEQFF. DNA of the CDR3: TGTGCCAGCAGCCAGGATAGGGAGTACAATGAGCAGTTCTTC. This chain connects TRBV6-6 to TRBJ2-1; D may be TRBD2 (5 bases). Trimming removed 6 bases at V and 4 bases at J, with 13 bases between. The CDR3 totals 14 residues. Germline V gene data show CDR1 as MNHNY and CDR2 as SVGAGI (reference sequence).